There are a few counts of the clone carrying this T cell receptor beta chain. What it recognizes is unknown. The data were taken from a study of cytomegalovirus exposure and HLA in healthy donors. Study-wide points: A later analysis showed TCR association rates differing by HLA locus, peaking at DRB1 and lowest at HLA-C.

The PCR was carried out with 60 Vbeta primers and 13 Jbeta primers. The data were produced by immunoSEQ multiplex PCR, yet TCRdb's version contains in-frame clones alone and is incomplete. The data show around 110,000 clones, with roughly 68% seen just once and about 9% held by the top ten. V was shortened by 4 bases and J by 2 bases, with 11 bases between the two germline ends. There are 14 residues in the CDR3. Germline CDR1 reads SGHDT; CDR2 reads YYEEEE. This receptor was identified in a man aged 25-45 years in good health and CMV-seropositive. The chain employs TRBV5-6 and TRBJ2-3; D uncertain. The sequenced sample consisted of PBMCs. The CDR3 loop is CASSPAHYTDTQYF. In nucleotides, the CDR3 is TGTGCCAGCAGCCCGGCGCACTACACAGATACGCAGTATTTT.